Shown below are 14 T cell receptor beta chains from a single sample sequenced in a study of cytomegalovirus exposure and HLA in healthy donors. Primers: 60 Vbeta forward and 13 Jbeta reverse. This table comes from immunoSEQ multiplex PCR, and its TCRdb copy is limited to in-frame clones, with some not included. The sample has 55,000 to 75,000 clones; less than 70% are singletons. Specimen: PBMCs. The receptor set was obtained from a man aged 25 to 40 in good health and CMV-seronegative.

This clone was seen more than once but under ten times. The V and J genes are TRBV30 and TRBJ1-5; D is ambiguous. Germline V gives CDR1 GTSNPN, CDR2 SVGIG (reference sequence). The V gene lost 3 bases and the J gene lost 3 bases, with 15 bases spanning the gap. CDR3 length equals 15 residues. CDR3 nucleotide sequence: TGTGCCTGGAGCGTGAGAAGCGGGTTCAATCAGCCCCAGCATTTT. As protein: CAWSVRSGFNQPQHF.

The V call is TRBV5-8, the J call TRBJ2-5, with 10 bases aligning to TRBD2. Germline V gene lookup returns CDR1 SGHTS and CDR2 YDEGEE. The ends lost 0 bases at V and 5 bases at J; junction bases unmatched: 4. The CDR3 runs to 15 residues. The CDR3 DNA follows: TGTGCCAGCAGCTTGGTTCTAGCGGGGGTGGAGACCCAGTACTTC. Translation gives CASSLVLAGVETQYF.

The chain is built from TRBV12-5 and TRBJ2-1; D not resolved. The CDR3 is 12 amino acids. In germline, CDR1 is LGHNT, CDR2 FRNRAP. V dropped 3 bases and J dropped 10 bases, with 10 bases sitting between them. The CDR3 sequence is CASGLSRREQFF. The CDR3 DNA reads as TGTGCTAGTGGTTTAAGCCGTCGGGAGCAGTTCTTC. The full variable domain, its missing parts supplied by reference TRBV12-5 and TRBJ2-1, is DARVTQTPRHKVTEMGQEVTMRCQPILGHNTVFWYRQTMMQGLELLAYFRNRAPLDDSGMPKDRFSAEMPDATLATLKIQPSEPRDSAVYFCASGLSRREQFFGPGTRLTVL.

This chain joins TRBV9 and TRBJ2-1, with D possibly matching TRBD1 (5 bases). The CDR3 has 15 amino acids. V dropped 3 bases and J dropped 4 bases, with 14 bases sitting between them. Germline values: CDR1 SGDLS, CDR2 YYNGEE. CDR3 amino acids: CASSAQPTAYNEQFF. The CDR3 DNA reads as TGTGCCAGCAGCGCCCAGCCGACAGCGTACAATGAGCAGTTCTTC.

The chain combines TRBV2 with TRBJ2-5; 8 bases are shared with TRBD1. Germline CDR1 reads SNHLY; CDR2 reads FYNNEI. CDR3 size: 15 residues. J was trimmed by 5 bases and V by 6 bases; bases with no gene match: 11. The CDR3 coding sequence is TGTGCCAGCAGGGGGACCCGGACAGGGACGGAGACCCAGTACTTC. Its translation: CASRGTRTGTETQYF.

The chain couples TRBV30 to TRBJ1-2; TRBD1 matches 10 bases. Germline CDR1 is GTSNPN and CDR2 is SVGIG (reference sequence). CDR3 length: 14 residues. V shed 4 bases, J shed 5 bases, and the junction held 7 bases outside the gene matches. The CDR3: CAWIGDRGSYGYTF. The CDR3 DNA is TGTGCCTGGATTGGGGACAGGGGAAGTTATGGCTACACCTTC.

This clone was found a few times. This rearrangement joins TRBV6-1 to TRBJ2-1, with 9 nucleotides matching TRBD2. From germline, CDR1 is MNHNS and CDR2 SASEGT. V gave up 7 bases and J gave up 3 bases; unmatched junction bases: 7. The CDR3 runs 15 residues. The CDR3 coding sequence is TGTGCCAGCATTACGCGGGGGGGACTCTACAATGAGCAGTTCTTC. As protein: CASITRGGLYNEQFF.

This clone was observed a single time. The chain employs TRBV4-2 and TRBJ2-7; possible D gene TRBD2, 7 bases. The CDR3 is 15 residues long. Germline CDR1 and CDR2: LGHNA and YNFKEQ. The V gene lost 0 bases and the J gene lost 2 bases, with 11 bases spanning the gap. CDR3 DNA sequence: TGTGCCAGCAGCCAAGAGATGCGGGGGCCCTACGAGCAGTACTTC. Residues: CASSQEMRGPYEQYF.

This clone was seen a few times. The rearrangement joins TRBV4-1 to TRBJ1-6; TRBD1 aligns across 9 bases. This CDR3 comprises 15 residues. Germline CDR1 and CDR2: MGHRA and YSYEKL. V lost 4 bases, J lost 4 bases, and 2 bases stayed unmatched. The DNA of the CDR3 is TGCGCCAGCAGCCGGACAGGGGATTATAATTCACCCCTCCACTTT. It is translated as CASSRTGDYNSPLHF.

The rearrangement uses TRBV5-1 and TRBJ1-1, with D possibly TRBD1 on 6 matching bases. V lost 2 bases and J 3 bases, leaving 14 bases between the germline ends. Germline lookup yields CDR1 SGHRS and CDR2 YFSETQ. This CDR3 has 15 amino acids. CDR3 in amino acids: CASSLAEQGDTEAFF. The CDR3 nucleotides read TGCGCCAGCAGCTTAGCAGAACAGGGAGACACTGAAGCTTTCTTT.

V and J are TRBV11-1 and TRBJ2-5; D is undetermined. V was trimmed by 2 bases and J by 1 base, leaving 11 bases between them. There are 15 residues in the CDR3. CDR1 is SGHAT and CDR2 is FQDESV in the germline V gene (reference sequence). CDR3 in amino acids: CASSLTGASQETQYF. The CDR3 DNA reads TGTGCCAGCAGCTTAACGGGTGCGAGCCAAGAGACCCAGTACTTC.

The V gene is TRBV7-9, the J gene TRBJ2-5; 9 bases align to TRBD1. Germline CDR1 and CDR2: SEHNR and FQNEAQ (reference sequence). This CDR3 has 15 amino acids. V lost 8 bases, J lost 1 base, and 8 bases stayed unmatched. CDR3 bases: TGTGCCAGCGGACCCGGGACAGGGTCCCAAGAGACCCAGTACTTC. It encodes CASGPGTGSQETQYF.

The rearrangement links TRBV6-5 to TRBJ2-4, with a possible D match to TRBD2 (5 bases). This CDR3 is built from 14 residues. Germline V gene lookup returns CDR1 MNHEY and CDR2 SVGAGI. The ends were cut back, 2 bases at V and 3 bases at J, with 8 bases in the middle. CDR3 residues: CASSYGGFKNIQYF. The DNA for the CDR3 is TGTGCCAGCAGTTACGGAGGCTTCAAAAACATTCAGTACTTC.

This chain links TRBV7-2 with TRBJ2-1; perhaps TRBD2 as D (5 bases). The CDR3 loop spans 14 amino acids. Germline V gene sequence: CDR1 SGHTA, CDR2 FQGNSA. Trimming pared 5 bases from V and 4 bases from J, leaving 12 bases between. This CDR3 is CASSRVGNYNEQFF. The CDR3 bases are TGTGCCAGCAGCCGCGTCGGGAATTACAATGAGCAGTTCTTC.